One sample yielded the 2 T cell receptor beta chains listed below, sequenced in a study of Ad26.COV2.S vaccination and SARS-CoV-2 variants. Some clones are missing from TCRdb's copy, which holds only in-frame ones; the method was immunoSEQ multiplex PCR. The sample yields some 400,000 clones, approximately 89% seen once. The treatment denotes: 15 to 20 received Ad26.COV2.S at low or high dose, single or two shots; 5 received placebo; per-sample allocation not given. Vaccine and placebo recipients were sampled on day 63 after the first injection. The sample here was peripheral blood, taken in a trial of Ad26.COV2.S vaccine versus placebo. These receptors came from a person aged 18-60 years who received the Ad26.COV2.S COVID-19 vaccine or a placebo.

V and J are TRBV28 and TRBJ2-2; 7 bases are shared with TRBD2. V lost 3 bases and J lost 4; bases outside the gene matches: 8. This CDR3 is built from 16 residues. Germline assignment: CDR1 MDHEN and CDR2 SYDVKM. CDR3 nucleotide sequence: TGTGCCAGCAGTTTCCCGGGAGGATTACTCACCGGGGAGCTGTTTTTT. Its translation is CASSFPGGLLTGELFF. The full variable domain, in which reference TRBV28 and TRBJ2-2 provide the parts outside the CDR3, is DVKVTQSSRYLVKRTGEKVFLECVQDMDHENMFWYRQDPGLGLRLIYFSYDVKMKEKGDIPEGYSVSREKKERFSLILESASTNQTSMYLCASSFPGGLLTGELFFGEGSRLTVL.

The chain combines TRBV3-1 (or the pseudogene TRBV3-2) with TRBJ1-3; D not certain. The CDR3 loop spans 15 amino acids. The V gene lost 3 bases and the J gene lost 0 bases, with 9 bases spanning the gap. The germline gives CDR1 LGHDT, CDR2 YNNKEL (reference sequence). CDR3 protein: CASSQNLNSGNTIYF. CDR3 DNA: TGTGCCAGCAGCCAGAACCTGAACTCTGGAAACACCATATATTTT.